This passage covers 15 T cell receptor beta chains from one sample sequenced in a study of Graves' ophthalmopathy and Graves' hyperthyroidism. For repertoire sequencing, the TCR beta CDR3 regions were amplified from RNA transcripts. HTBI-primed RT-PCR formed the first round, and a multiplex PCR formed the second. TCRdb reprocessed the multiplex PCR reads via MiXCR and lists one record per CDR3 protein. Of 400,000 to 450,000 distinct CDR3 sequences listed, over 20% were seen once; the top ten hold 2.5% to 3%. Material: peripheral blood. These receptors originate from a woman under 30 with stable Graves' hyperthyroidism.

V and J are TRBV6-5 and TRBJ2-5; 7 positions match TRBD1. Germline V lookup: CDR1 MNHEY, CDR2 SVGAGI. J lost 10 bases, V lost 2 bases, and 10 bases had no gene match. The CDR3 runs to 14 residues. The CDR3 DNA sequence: TGTGCCAGCAGTTACCCCGGACAGGCAGATGTCCAGTACTTC. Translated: CASSYPGQADVQYF.

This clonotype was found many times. The CDR3 DNA is TGTGCCAGCAGTTACGGCGACACCGGGGAGCTGTTTTTT. Protein sequence: CASSYGDTGELFF. This sequence joins TRBV6-5 and TRBJ2-2, with D unresolved. The germline CDR1 and CDR2 sequences are MNHEY and SVGAGI. The CDR3 runs 13 residues. Deletions cut 2 bases from V and 3 bases from J, with 4 bases between.

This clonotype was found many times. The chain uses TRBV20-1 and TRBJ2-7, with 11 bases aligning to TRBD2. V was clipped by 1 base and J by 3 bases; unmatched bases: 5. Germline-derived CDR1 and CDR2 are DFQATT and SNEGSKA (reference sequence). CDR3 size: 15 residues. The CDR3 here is CSARVGTSGFYEQYF. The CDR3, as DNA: TGCAGTGCTAGAGTCGGGACTAGCGGATTCTACGAGCAGTACTTC.

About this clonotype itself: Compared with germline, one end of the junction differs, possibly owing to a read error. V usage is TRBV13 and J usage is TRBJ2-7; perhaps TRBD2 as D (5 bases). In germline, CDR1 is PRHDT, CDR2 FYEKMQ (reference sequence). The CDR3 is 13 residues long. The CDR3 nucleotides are TGTGCCAGCGGAGCGGTAGGGATCCACGATCAGTACTTC. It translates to CASGAVGIHDQYF.

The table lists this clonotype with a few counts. This chain's CDR3 is CASSPEGGNTEAFF. CDR3 coding DNA: TGTGCCAGCTCACCAGAGGGGGGGAACACTGAAGCTTTCTTT. The chain recombines TRBV18 with TRBJ1-1; D might be TRBD1 (6 bases). The germline V and J ends were trimmed by 2 bases and 1 base, with 8 bases remaining between them. The CDR3 has 14 residues. In germline, CDR1 is KGHSH, CDR2 LQKENI.

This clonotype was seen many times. CDR3 in amino acids: CASSRLVGQGRETQYF. CDR3 DNA: TGCGCCAGCAGCCGCCTAGTAGGACAGGGACGGGAGACCCAGTACTTC. The rearrangement uses TRBV5-1 and TRBJ2-5; 8 bases match TRBD1. V was clipped by 4 bases and J by 5 bases; unmatched bases: 13. CDR1 is SGHRS, CDR2 YFSETQ, per germline. The length of the CDR3 is 16 residues.

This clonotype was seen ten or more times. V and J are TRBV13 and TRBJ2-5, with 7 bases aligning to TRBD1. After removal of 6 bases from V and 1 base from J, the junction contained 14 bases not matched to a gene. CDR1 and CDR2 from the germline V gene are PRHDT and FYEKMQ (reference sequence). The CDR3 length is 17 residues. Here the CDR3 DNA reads TGTGCCAGCAGTCCGTTCGAACGGAGACAGGGCCAAGAGACCCAGTACTTC. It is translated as CASSPFERRQGQETQYF.

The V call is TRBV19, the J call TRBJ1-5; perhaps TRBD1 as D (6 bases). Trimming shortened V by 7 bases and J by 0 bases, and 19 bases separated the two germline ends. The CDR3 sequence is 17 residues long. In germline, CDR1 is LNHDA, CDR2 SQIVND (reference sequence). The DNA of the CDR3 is TGTGCCAGTACCGGACGGACAGAACTTCCTAGCAATCAGCCCCAGCATTTT. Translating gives CASTGRTELPSNQPQHF.

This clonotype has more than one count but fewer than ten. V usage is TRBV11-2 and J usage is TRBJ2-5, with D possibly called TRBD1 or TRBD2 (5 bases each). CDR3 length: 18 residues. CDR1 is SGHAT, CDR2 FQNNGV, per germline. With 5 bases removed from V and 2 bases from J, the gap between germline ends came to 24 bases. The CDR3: CASSRDLRGFSLQETQYF. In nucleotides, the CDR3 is TGTGCCAGCAGCCGGGACCTCCGCGGTTTCTCATTACAAGAGACCCAGTACTTC. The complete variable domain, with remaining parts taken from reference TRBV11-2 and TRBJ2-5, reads EAGVAQSPRYKIIEKRQSVAFWCNPISGHATLYWYQQILGQGPKLLIQFQNNGVVDDSQLPKDRFSAERLKGVDSTLKIQPAKLEDSAVYLCASSRDLRGFSLQETQYFGPGTRLLVL.

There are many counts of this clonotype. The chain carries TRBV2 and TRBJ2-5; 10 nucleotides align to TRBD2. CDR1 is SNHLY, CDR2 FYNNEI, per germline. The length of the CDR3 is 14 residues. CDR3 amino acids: CVASSGRAAETQYF. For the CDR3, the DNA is TGTGTCGCCTCAAGCGGGAGGGCTGCAGAGACCCAGTACTTC.

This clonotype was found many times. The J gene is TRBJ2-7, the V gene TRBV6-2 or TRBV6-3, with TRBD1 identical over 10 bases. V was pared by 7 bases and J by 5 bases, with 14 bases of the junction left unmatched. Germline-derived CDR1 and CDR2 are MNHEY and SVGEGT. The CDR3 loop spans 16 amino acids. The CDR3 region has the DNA TGTGCCAGCATTCAACCCTCGGACAGGGGGAGGCACGAGCAGTACTTC. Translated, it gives CASIQPSDRGRHEQYF.

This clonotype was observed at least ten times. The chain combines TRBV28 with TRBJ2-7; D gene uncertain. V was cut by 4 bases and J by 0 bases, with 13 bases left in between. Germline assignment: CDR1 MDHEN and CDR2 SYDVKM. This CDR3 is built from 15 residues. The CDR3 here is CASSSPHAGSYEQYF. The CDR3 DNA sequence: TGTGCCAGCAGTTCCCCCCATGCAGGCTCCTACGAGCAGTACTTC.

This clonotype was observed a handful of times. CDR3 protein: CASRTWNTEAFF. The CDR3 DNA reads TGTGCCAGCAGGACTTGGAACACTGAAGCTTTCTTT. The rearrangement links TRBV27 to TRBJ1-1, with D unclear. The CDR3 sequence is 12 residues long. Trimming took 6 bases from V and 1 from J, leaving 6 bases between them. The germline V gene has CDR1 MNHEY and CDR2 SMNVEV (reference sequence).

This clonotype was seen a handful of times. CDR3 bases: TGTGCCAGCAGCCAAGGCCCCCTCGAGCAGTACTTC. As protein: CASSQGPLEQYF. The V gene is TRBV11-1, the J gene TRBJ2-7; D not resolved. The ends were cut back, 5 bases at V and 6 bases at J, with 11 bases in the middle. The CDR3 is 12 residues long. Germline V gene lookup returns CDR1 SGHAT and CDR2 FQDESV (reference sequence).

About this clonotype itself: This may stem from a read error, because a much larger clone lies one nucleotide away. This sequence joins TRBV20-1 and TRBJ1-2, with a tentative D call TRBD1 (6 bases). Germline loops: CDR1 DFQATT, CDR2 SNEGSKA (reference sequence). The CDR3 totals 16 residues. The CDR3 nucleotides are TGCAGTGCCATAGTAGGGGTTTACAGGGTGGACTATGGCCACACCTTC. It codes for CSAIVGVYRVDYGHTF.